The 27 T cell receptor beta chains below all came from one sample that was sequenced in a study of T cell changes during pregnancy in multiple sclerosis. Only in-frame clones appear in the TCRdb table, and some are missing; sequencing was by immunoSEQ multiplex PCR. Of 45,000 to 50,000 clones listed, around nine tenths are singletons. Sequencing used CD4+ T cells from peripheral blood mononuclear cells, obtained in the second trimester of pregnancy. Receptors were obtained from a female donor in good health, enrolled as a control in a pregnancy study.

This clone was counted a single time. This chain uses TRBV25-1 with TRBJ1-1; a weak D match, TRBD1 (5 bases). With 0 bases removed from V and 5 bases from J, the gap between germline ends came to 13 bases. Per the germline V gene, CDR1 is MGHDK and CDR2 is SYGVNS. This CDR3 contains 15 residues. The CDR3 DNA reads as TGTGCCAGCAGTGAATACGATAGGGGTGGAACTGAAGCTTTCTTT. Amino acids: CASSEYDRGGTEAFF.

The rearrangement joins TRBV10-3 to TRBJ1-3; TRBD1 agrees at 8 bases. CDR3 length: 17 amino acids. The germline CDR1 and CDR2 sequences are ENHRY and SYGVKD. V was clipped by 6 bases and J by 1 base; unmatched bases: 11. CDR3: CAIRTSETGESGNTIYF. DNA of the CDR3: TGTGCCATCAGGACCAGCGAGACAGGGGAATCTGGAAACACCATATATTTT.

The chain recombines TRBV7-2 with TRBJ2-7; 11 nucleotides match TRBD2. CDR1 is SGHTA and CDR2 is FQGNSA in the germline V gene. The CDR3 totals 14 residues. The trim removed 3 bases at V and 2 bases at J, leaving 0 bases unmatched. In nucleotides, the CDR3 is TGTGCCAGCAGCTTGACTAGCGGGGCCTACGAGCAGTACTTC. Amino acid sequence: CASSLTSGAYEQYF. The full variable domain, completed using reference TRBV7-2 and TRBJ2-7, is GAGVSQSPSNKVTEKGKDVELRCDPISGHTALYWYRQSLGQGLEFLIYFQGNSAPDKSGLPSDRFSAERTGGSVSTLTIQRTQQEDSAVYLCASSLTSGAYEQYFGPGTRLTVT.

The V gene is TRBV7-2, the J gene TRBJ2-7, with D hard to call. V lost 8 bases to trimming and J lost 0 bases, with 14 bases between them. Per germline, CDR1 SGHTA and CDR2 FQGNSA. The CDR3 has 14 residues. The CDR3 sequence: CASVLTRSSYEQYF. Written as DNA, the CDR3 is TGTGCCAGCGTCTTGACACGATCCTCCTACGAGCAGTACTTC.

CDR3 nucleotides: TGTGCCAGCAGCTTAAGAGAGGGAGGGGGTTATTCACCCCTCCACTTT. Encoded protein: CASSLREGGGYSPLHF. The chain links TRBV13 to TRBJ1-6; D may be TRBD1 (6 bases). The CDR3 length is 16 residues. The V end lost 2 bases, the J end lost 8 bases, and 16 bases lay between the germline ends. From germline, CDR1 is PRHDT and CDR2 FYEKMQ (reference sequence).

This chain joins TRBV7-9 and TRBJ1-3, with D possibly matching TRBD1 (5 bases). Germline lookup yields CDR1 SEHNR and CDR2 FQNEAQ (reference sequence). The CDR3 runs 15 residues. The V gene lost 4 bases and the J gene lost 0 bases, with 10 bases spanning the gap. CDR3 sequence (DNA): TGTGCCAGCAGCTGGGGCAGTAGCTCTGGAAACACCATATATTTT. This codes for CASSWGSSSGNTIYF. Drawing the rest from reference TRBV7-9 and TRBJ1-3, the complete variable domain is DTGVSQNPRHKITKRGQNVTFRCDPISEHNRLYWYRQTLGQGPEFLTYFQNEAQLEKSRLLSDRFSAERPKGSFSTLEIQRTEQGDSAMYLCASSWGSSSGNTIYFGEGSWLTVV.

This clone came up a few times. The genes are TRBV7-2 and TRBJ1-2; D remains unclear. The CDR3 length is 13 residues. The V gene lost 1 base and the J gene lost 8 bases, with 11 bases spanning the gap. The V gene's germline CDR1 is SGHTA and CDR2 FQGNSA. CDR3 amino acids: CASSLDSVGGYTF. The DNA for the CDR3 is TGTGCCAGCAGCTTAGACTCTGTGGGCGGCTACACCTTC.

The CDR3 region has the DNA TGTGCCAGCAGCTTAGATGGGGGCGAGGGTAGCTACACCTTC. As protein: CASSLDGGEGSYTF. The chain recombines TRBV7-9 with TRBJ1-2; the D gene is possibly TRBD1 (6 bases). Germline V gene data show CDR1 as SEHNR and CDR2 as FQNEAQ (reference sequence). The V end was cut by 1 base, the J end by 9 bases, with 15 bases between. The CDR3 extends over 14 amino acids.

The V and J genes are TRBV30 and TRBJ1-6, with 9 positions matching TRBD1. Germline CDR1 reads GTSNPN; CDR2 reads SVGIG (reference sequence). The J segment lost 5 bases and the V segment lost 2 bases, leaving 13 bases of the junction unmatched. CDR3 size: 18 residues. CDR3 sequence reads: CAWSPQRDRVYHNSPLHF. CDR3 in DNA: TGTGCCTGGAGTCCCCAGCGGGACAGGGTCTATCATAATTCACCCCTCCACTTT.

This clone was detected once. V is TRBV4-3 and J is TRBJ2-2, with D maybe TRBD1 (6 bases). Germline V gene sequence: CDR1 LGHNA, CDR2 YSLEER. Between the trimmed V and J ends, which lost 5 bases and 7 bases, there was a span of 14 bases. The CDR3 contains 14 residues. CDR3 bases: TGCGCCAGCAGCTCGGGACATTGGGTCGGGGAGCTGTTTTTT. This codes for CASSSGHWVGELFF.

The rearrangement joins TRBV6-1 to TRBJ1-4, with 10 nucleotides matching TRBD1. The CDR3 extends over 17 amino acids. Germline trimming cut 1 base from V and 0 bases from J; bases unmatched to any gene: 2. From germline, CDR1 is MNHNS and CDR2 SASEGT. CDR3 in amino acids: CASSEGQGAATNEKLFF. The CDR3 bases are TGTGCCAGCAGTGAAGGACAGGGGGCGGCAACTAATGAAAAACTGTTTTTT.

In nucleotides, the CDR3 is TGTGCCAGCAGTCCAACAGGGTCGGGGACCTACGAGCAGTACTTC. The encoded protein is CASSPTGSGTYEQYF. V is TRBV4-2 and J is TRBJ2-7, with TRBD1 as a possible D gene (6 bases). The CDR3 consists of 15 residues. Germline CDR1 LGHNA, CDR2 YNFKEQ. V was cut by 6 bases and J by 2 bases, with 17 bases left in between.

The CDR3 loop is CASVRGQENTEAFF. In DNA form, the CDR3 reads TGTGCTAGTGTCCGTGGACAGGAGAACACTGAAGCTTTCTTT. The chain is built from TRBV12-5 and TRBJ1-1; 7 bases fit TRBD1. This CDR3 comprises 14 residues. V shed 7 bases and J 1 base; nucleotides not matched to a gene: 6. Germline V gene lookup returns CDR1 LGHNT and CDR2 FRNRAP.

The chain employs TRBV11-3 and TRBJ2-5, with 15 positions matching TRBD2. This CDR3 is built from 20 residues. Germline-derived CDR1 and CDR2 are SGHNT and YENEEA. V trimming: 5 bases; J trimming: 0 bases; junction bases outside the gene matches: 13. CDR3 amino acids: CASSPPGLAGGSPYQETQYF. The CDR3 DNA reads as TGTGCCAGCAGCCCACCCGGACTAGCGGGGGGGTCCCCCTACCAAGAGACCCAGTACTTC.

This chain joins TRBV2 and TRBJ1-5, with 7 bases aligning to TRBD1. There are 11 residues in the CDR3. Per germline, CDR1 SNHLY and CDR2 FYNNEI. V was clipped by 4 bases and J by 9 bases; unmatched bases: 0. Here the CDR3 DNA reads TGTGCCAGCAGTGGGACAGGGCCCCAGCATTTT. Encoded protein: CASSGTGPQHF.

This chain joins TRBV7-9 and TRBJ1-1; 7 bases match TRBD1. The CDR3 loop spans 15 amino acids. Trimming took 0 bases from V and 4 from J; bases not matched to a gene: 5. Germline CDR1 and CDR2: SEHNR and FQNEAQ (reference sequence). CDR3 in amino acids: CASSLARGLVTEAFF. The DNA of the CDR3 is TGTGCCAGCAGCTTAGCGAGGGGGCTTGTCACTGAAGCTTTCTTT.

Comments on this clone: One end of the junction varies from germline; a read error may be responsible. This chain joins TRBV30 and TRBJ1-6; 7 positions match TRBD1. The CDR3 sequence is 12 residues long. The V gene's germline CDR1 is GTSNPN and CDR2 SVGIG (reference sequence). CDR3 DNA: TGTGCCTGGAGTATTCCCGGGGCAGGGGGGATTTTT. Protein product: CAWSIPGAGGIF.

The V and J genes are TRBV5-1 and TRBJ2-3, with 7 bases aligning to TRBD2. V lost 0 bases to trimming and J lost 2 bases; unmatched junction nucleotides: 9. This CDR3 has 17 amino acids. CDR1 and CDR2 (germline): SGHRS, YFSETQ. CDR3 sequence: CASSLGPRGSLTDTQYF. Here the CDR3 DNA reads TGCGCCAGCAGCTTGGGTCCGCGGGGGAGCCTCACAGATACGCAGTATTTT.

The chain combines TRBV10-1 with TRBJ2-5; 8 nucleotides match TRBD2. This CDR3 is 16 amino acids long. In germline, CDR1 is WNHNN, CDR2 SYGVQD (reference sequence). The V segment lost 6 bases and the J segment 5 bases; nucleotides outside the gene matches: 14. Written as DNA, the CDR3 is TGCGCCAGCAGCCCGGGACTAGAATATTATTTGGAGACCCAGTACTTC. Translated, it gives CASSPGLEYYLETQYF.

The chain has TRBV18 and TRBJ1-1, with D possibly matching TRBD1 (5 bases). Germline V CDR1 and CDR2: KGHSH, LQKENI. V gave up 1 base and J gave up 3 bases, with 9 bases separating them. The CDR3 is 14 residues long. For the CDR3, the DNA is TGTGCCAGCTCACCACGGGGGGGATACACTGAAGCTTTCTTT. It translates to CASSPRGGYTEAFF.

This chain joins TRBV18 and TRBJ1-1; D uncertain. The V and J ends lost 6 bases and 1 base respectively, with 6 bases between them. Germline V lookup: CDR1 KGHSH, CDR2 LQKENI. The CDR3 totals 12 residues. This CDR3 is CASSLGNTEAFF. The CDR3, as DNA: TGTGCCAGCTCTCTAGGGAACACTGAAGCTTTCTTT.

The CDR3 DNA reads TGCGCCAGCAGCTTGAACAGCTATCAGCCCCAGCATTTT. Amino acids: CASSLNSYQPQHF. The V call is TRBV5-1, the J call TRBJ1-5; D uncertain. The germline V gene has CDR1 SGHRS and CDR2 YFSETQ. Trimming pared 1 base from V and 5 bases from J, leaving 7 bases between. The CDR3 runs to 13 residues.

The CDR3 here is CASSLPTSGEGGDTQYF. CDR3 nucleotides: TGTGCCAGCAGCTTACCGACTAGCGGGGAAGGAGGAGATACGCAGTATTTT. This sequence joins TRBV7-2 and TRBJ2-3; the match to TRBD2 covers 11 bases. The germline gives CDR1 SGHTA, CDR2 FQGNSA. CDR3 length: 17 residues. J was trimmed by 5 bases and V by 2 bases; bases with no gene match: 9. Filled out from reference TRBV7-2 and TRBJ2-3, the complete variable domain reads GAGVSQSPSNKVTEKGKDVELRCDPISGHTALYWYRQSLGQGLEFLIYFQGNSAPDKSGLPSDRFSAERTGGSVSTLTIQRTQQEDSAVYLCASSLPTSGEGGDTQYFGPGTRLTVL.

This clone was counted a few times. The gene calls are TRBV19 and TRBJ2-7, with a tentative D call TRBD2 (7 bases). The length of the CDR3 is 14 residues. Per germline, CDR1 LNHDA and CDR2 SQIVND (reference sequence). V was pared by 6 bases and J by 1 base, with 13 bases between. CDR3 region: CASSGGPESYEQYF. The CDR3 region has the DNA TGTGCCAGTAGCGGGGGGCCAGAATCCTACGAGCAGTACTTC. Full variable domain (missing parts from reference TRBV19 and TRBJ2-7): DGGITQSPKYLFRKEGQNVTLSCEQNLNHDAMYWYRQDPGQGLRLIYYSQIVNDFQKGDIAEGYSVSREKKESFPLTVTSAQKNPTAFYLCASSGGPESYEQYFGPGTRLTVT.

The rearrangement uses TRBV7-2 and TRBJ2-7; 9 bases agree with TRBD1. Germline V gene lookup returns CDR1 SGHTA and CDR2 FQGNSA. J lost 0 bases, V lost 1 base, and 1 base had no gene match. CDR3 length: 15 amino acids. CDR3 bases: TGTGCCAGCAGCTTAGGACAGGGGGGCTCCTACGAGCAGTACTTC. This encodes CASSLGQGGSYEQYF.

The rearrangement uses TRBV30 and TRBJ1-5; no clear D. Trimming cost V 2 bases and J 5 bases, with 16 bases left between them. Germline lookup yields CDR1 GTSNPN and CDR2 SVGIG (reference sequence). The CDR3 consists of 15 residues. The CDR3 here is CAWSLPTSPHQPQHF. The CDR3 DNA reads TGTGCCTGGAGTCTCCCCACTAGCCCCCATCAGCCCCAGCATTTT.

The chain joins TRBV6-5 to TRBJ2-3; 9 bases map to TRBD1. The germline gives CDR1 MNHEY, CDR2 SVGAGI. The length of the CDR3 is 15 residues. V gave up 8 bases and J gave up 4 bases; unmatched junction bases: 10. This chain's CDR3 is CASHRGLGSPDTQYF. The CDR3 nucleotides are TGTGCCAGCCACAGGGGGCTTGGGTCCCCAGATACGCAGTATTTT.